This TCR beta chain stems from a study of blood T cells in healthy people across ages. Primed by a sample-barcoded 5' primer and a J-beta primer mix, a second PCR proceeded for 7 to 11 cycles. TCRdb itself ran the 5' RACE reads through MiXCR, one entry per CDR3 protein. The table lists under 1,000,000 distinct CDR3 sequences, more than 35% of them singletons. In regard to this clonotype: The antigen remains unidentified.

Findings of the study overall: Leaving the PBMCs unsorted stopped any conclusive comparison of naive versus antigen-experienced cells.

V lost 0 bases, J lost 0 bases, and 7 bases lay in between. The V gene's germline CDR1 is SGHRS and CDR2 YFSETQ. The CDR3 runs 15 residues. This clonotype was sampled from a man older than 75 in good health. The chain employs TRBV5-1 and TRBJ2-4; D remains ambiguous. Sequencing was done on a sample of blood. This chain's CDR3 is CASSLEVLAKNIQYF. CDR3 in DNA: TGCGCCAGCAGCTTGGAAGTGCTAGCCAAAAACATTCAGTACTTC.